The present T cell receptor beta chain was sequenced within a study of blood T cells in healthy people across ages. Study conclusions and caveats: The unsorted PBMCs prevented any conclusive comparison of naive versus antigen-experienced cells. Donors of long life had a larger count of naive CD4+ cells and greater diversity than aged donors.

Each sample gave at least 6.5 million isolated PBMCs. The CDR3 contains 16 residues. V was cut by 6 bases and J by 10 bases, with 24 bases left in between. Remarks on this clonotype: Its antigen is unidentified.

A second PCR of 7 to 11 cycles used a sample-barcoded 5' primer and a J-beta primer mix. Each cDNA molecule received a tag from a template-switch adaptor that had 12 random nucleotides. TCRdb processed the 5' RACE reads anew with MiXCR; each CDR3 protein has one entry. The sample has over 1.5 million distinct CDR3 sequences, roughly 49% seen once. This receptor was taken from a middle-aged woman in good health. The V gene is TRBV12-3 or TRBV12-4, the J gene TRBJ1-4; D is possibly TRBD1 (5 bases). The sequenced sample consisted of blood. In nucleotides, the CDR3 is TGTGCCAGCAGCCTGCCCGGGGGGGTAGGAGTTGGAAAACTGTTTTTT. This sequence encodes CASSLPGGVGVGKLFF.